The 32 T cell receptor beta chains listed next were all sequenced from one sample in a study of T cell responses to AZD1222 COVID-19 vaccine. Data came from immunoSEQ multiplex PCR; TCRdb stores just in-frame clones and leaves some out. Among approximately 80,000 clones, less than 95% were seen once, and the ten largest hold 2.5% to 4%. The sample in question was peripheral blood, obtained 28 days after the second AZD1222 dose. The receptors derive from an adult who received the AZD1222 COVID-19 vaccine.

This clone appeared a single time. The V call is TRBV19, the J call TRBJ1-1; D unresolved. Per the germline V gene, CDR1 is LNHDA and CDR2 is SQIVND (reference sequence). V was cut by 7 bases and J by 5 bases, with 11 bases left in between. The CDR3 totals 12 residues. CDR3 DNA sequence: TGTGCCAGTACGCCAGGCGGGACTGAAGCTTTCTTT. Protein product: CASTPGGTEAFF.

This rearrangement joins TRBV7-3 to TRBJ1-1; D unresolved. Germline CDR1 SGHTA, CDR2 FQGTGA. V was trimmed by 0 bases and J by 0 bases, leaving 14 bases between them. The CDR3 has 17 residues. CDR3 loop: CASSLTAGPFMNTEAFF. DNA for the CDR3: TGTGCCAGCAGCTTAACCGCAGGCCCGTTCATGAACACTGAAGCTTTCTTT. Full variable domain (remainder filled in from reference TRBV7-3 and TRBJ1-1): GAGVSQTPSNKVTEKGKYVELRCDPISGHTALYWYRQSLGQGPEFLIYFQGTGAADDSGLPNDRFFAVRPEGSVSTLKIQRTERGDSAVYLCASSLTAGPFMNTEAFFGQGTRLTVV.

The rearrangement uses TRBV5-8 and TRBJ1-5, with D unresolved. The CDR3 runs to 15 residues. The V and J ends lost 6 bases and 2 bases respectively, with 15 bases between them. Germline-derived CDR1 and CDR2 are SGHTS and YDEGEE. The CDR3 sequence is CASKVREAGNQPQHF. In DNA, the CDR3 is TGTGCCAGCAAGGTGAGGGAGGCGGGCAATCAGCCCCAGCATTTT.

CDR3 coding DNA: TGCGCCAGCAGCTTGAGAGGTATGAGGACAGGGGATGAAAAACTGTTTTTT. It yields the protein CASSLRGMRTGDEKLFF. The rearrangement links TRBV5-1 to TRBJ1-4, with TRBD1 identical over 9 bases. Trimming at V came to 1 base and at J to 6 bases, leaving 10 bases not matched to a gene. CDR3 length equals 17 residues. CDR1 and CDR2 (germline): SGHRS, YFSETQ.

V and J are TRBV15 and TRBJ2-5; D is uncertain. The CDR3 is made up of 12 amino acids. The germline V gene encodes CDR1 LNHNV and CDR2 YYDKDF (reference sequence). Between the trimmed V and J ends, which lost 4 bases and 1 base, there was a span of 4 bases. The CDR3 nucleotides read TGTGCCACCAGCAAAATCCAAGAGACCCAGTACTTC. It is translated as CATSKIQETQYF.

The J gene is TRBJ2-1, the V gene TRBV6-6, with a tentative D call TRBD2 (6 bases). Trimming removed 10 bases at V and 0 bases at J, with 16 bases between. CDR1 MNHNY and CDR2 SVGAGI come from the germline V gene (reference sequence). The CDR3 length is 15 residues. CDR3 sequence: CATTIGGTSYNEQFF. CDR3 nucleotide sequence: TGTGCCACTACGATCGGCGGGACCTCCTACAATGAGCAGTTCTTC.

The chain recombines TRBV5-5 with TRBJ1-2; 10 nucleotides align to TRBD1. The CDR3 totals 15 residues. Trimming took 4 bases from V and 8 from J; bases not matched to a gene: 11. CDR1 and CDR2 from the germline V gene are SGHKS and YYEKEE (reference sequence). CDR3 DNA sequence: TGTGCCAGCAGCCAAACCGGGACAGGGGCTGTCGGCTACACCTTC. This sequence encodes CASSQTGTGAVGYTF.

V gene TRBV7-6 combines with J gene TRBJ1-6; D is perhaps TRBD1 (6 bases). This CDR3 contains 16 residues. Germline assignment: CDR1 SGHVS and CDR2 FNYEAQ. Trimming removed 5 bases at V and 5 bases at J, with 16 bases between. CDR3 in amino acids: CASSTQRGENNSPLHF. As DNA, the CDR3 is TGTGCCAGCAGCACCCAAAGGGGGGAGAATAATTCACCCCTCCACTTT.

This chain connects TRBV18 to TRBJ2-6; D unresolved. V was clipped by 4 bases and J by 1 base, with 11 bases between them. Germline CDR1 and CDR2: KGHSH and LQKENI. CDR3 length: 16 amino acids. The CDR3: CASSLDMVSGANVLTF. The CDR3 nucleotides are TGTGCCAGCTCACTTGACATGGTTTCTGGGGCCAACGTCCTGACTTTC.

The chain links TRBV11-3 to TRBJ2-7; D might be TRBD1 (6 bases). The germline V gene has CDR1 SGHNT and CDR2 YENEEA. V shed 4 bases and J shed 2 bases, with 15 bases lying between them. The CDR3 is 15 residues long. The CDR3 DNA sequence: TGTGCCAGCAGCTCCGACAGGATCGGGCCCTACGAGCAGTACTTC. Its protein is CASSSDRIGPYEQYF.

This sequence joins TRBV11-3 and TRBJ2-7, with D unresolved. CDR1 SGHNT and CDR2 YENEEA come from the germline V gene. V dropped 2 bases and J dropped 3 bases, with 5 bases sitting between them. This CDR3 region has 12 residues. The CDR3 loop is CASSLQNYEQYF. The CDR3, as DNA: TGTGCCAGCAGCTTACAGAACTACGAGCAGTACTTC.

The rearrangement joins TRBV3-1 (or the pseudogene TRBV3-2) to TRBJ1-6, with D tentatively TRBD1 (5 bases). Germline V CDR1 and CDR2: LGHDT, YNNKEL (reference sequence). V was clipped by 6 bases and J by 7 bases, with 13 bases between them. The CDR3 covers 14 residues. The CDR3 spells CASRLDSPNSPLHF. As DNA, the CDR3 is TGTGCCAGCAGACTTGACAGTCCCAATTCACCCCTCCACTTT.

CDR3 DNA: TGTGCCAGCAGCCCCAAAAATCCAACTGAGGGAAACACCATATATTTT. This gives the protein CASSPKNPTEGNTIYF. The chain uses TRBV14 and TRBJ1-3; D remains unclear. CDR3 length equals 16 residues. Between the trimmed V and J ends, which lost 4 bases and 4 bases, there was a span of 17 bases. CDR1 SGHDN and CDR2 FVKESK come from the germline V gene. The variable domain in full, with the rest retrieved from reference TRBV14 and TRBJ1-3, is EAGVTQFPSHSVIEKGQTVTLRCDPISGHDNLYWYRRVMGKEIKFLLHFVKESKQDESGMPNNRFLAERTGGTYSTLKVQPAELEDSGVYFCASSPKNPTEGNTIYFGEGSWLTVV.

J is TRBJ2-1 and V is TRBV11-3, with D perhaps matching TRBD2 (5 bases). Germline-derived CDR1 and CDR2 are SGHNT and YENEEA. This CDR3 is 14 amino acids long. The ends were cut back, 1 base at V and 8 bases at J, with 12 bases in the middle. The CDR3 bases are TGTGCCAGCAGCTTAGCGTTTCTCGGGGATGAGCAGTTCTTC. It yields the protein CASSLAFLGDEQFF.

V usage is TRBV24-1 and J usage is TRBJ2-5; D possibly corresponds to TRBD1 (6 bases). V was cut by 0 bases and J by 4 bases, with 20 bases left in between. The CDR3 contains 18 residues. Germline assignment: CDR1 KGHDR and CDR2 SFDVKD. The CDR3 sequence: CATSDLPYRVNFGETQYF. The CDR3 coding sequence is TGTGCCACCAGTGATTTGCCGTACAGGGTAAATTTCGGAGAGACCCAGTACTTC.

The chain employs TRBV6-6 and TRBJ2-7; the D is unclear. This CDR3 is 12 amino acids long. Trimming cost V 0 bases and J 6 bases, with 6 bases left between them. The germline V gene encodes CDR1 MNHNY and CDR2 SVGAGI (reference sequence). Written as DNA, the CDR3 is TGTGCCAGCAGTTACTCGATGAGCGAGCAGTACTTC. This translates into CASSYSMSEQYF.

The chain carries TRBV29-1 and TRBJ1-4, with D perhaps matching TRBD1 (6 bases). Germline V gene lookup returns CDR1 SQVTM and CDR2 ANQGSEA. V lost 5 bases to trimming and J lost 5 bases, with 9 bases between them. This CDR3 comprises 12 residues. The CDR3 here is CSVRQANEKLFF. Here the CDR3 DNA reads TGCAGCGTTCGACAGGCAAATGAAAAACTGTTTTTT.

This rearrangement joins TRBV5-8 to TRBJ2-7; 10 bases fit TRBD1. The CDR3 loop spans 13 amino acids. The ends lost 10 bases at V and 0 bases at J; junction bases unmatched: 4. Germline V CDR1 and CDR2: SGHTS, YDEGEE. CDR3 residues: CAGDRGYSYEQYF. CDR3 DNA sequence: TGTGCCGGGGACAGGGGCTACTCCTACGAGCAGTACTTC.

The rearrangement uses TRBV3-1 (or the pseudogene TRBV3-2) and TRBJ1-1; no clear D gene. The germline CDR1 and CDR2 sequences are LGHDT and YNNKEL (reference sequence). Trimming removed 3 bases from V and 5 bases from J, with 4 bases in between. This CDR3 has 11 residues. The chain's CDR3 is CASSHLTEAFF. The CDR3 DNA reads TGTGCCAGCAGCCACTTGACTGAAGCTTTCTTT.

The chain recombines TRBV15 with TRBJ1-6, with D unresolved. The CDR3 spans 13 residues. The germline CDR1 and CDR2 sequences are LNHNV and YYDKDF (reference sequence). The germline V and J ends were trimmed by 1 base and 8 bases, with 6 bases remaining between them. The CDR3 DNA sequence: TGTGCCACCAGCAGAGTTTTGGATTCACCCCTCCACTTT. Protein product: CATSRVLDSPLHF.

The V call is TRBV5-1, the J call TRBJ1-3; D gene unclear. V was cut by 4 bases and J by 0 bases, with 14 bases left in between. The CDR3 consists of 16 residues. CDR1 is SGHRS, CDR2 YFSETQ, per germline. In DNA, the CDR3 is TGCGCCAGCAGCCTTTCGGGCAGCAGCTCTGGAAACACCATATATTTT. Amino acid sequence: CASSLSGSSSGNTIYF. Supplemented by reference TRBV5-1 and TRBJ1-3, the full variable domain reads KAGVTQTPRYLIKTRGQQVTLSCSPISGHRSVSWYQQTPGQGLQFLFEYFSETQRNKGNFPGRFSGRQFSNSRSEMNVSTLELGDSALYLCASSLSGSSSGNTIYFGEGSWLTVV.

Remarks on this clone: At one end the junction does not follow the germline gene, possibly because of a read error. The V gene is TRBV4-3, the J gene TRBJ1-2; a weak D match, TRBD1 (5 bases). Germline loops: CDR1 LGHNA, CDR2 YSLEER. CDR3 length: 13 amino acids. CDR3 nucleotides: TGCGCCAGCAGCCAAGATCGGCAGGGCCCGCGTTTCTTC. Protein: CASSQDRQGPRFF.

V and J are TRBV5-1 and TRBJ1-4, with D unresolved. In germline, CDR1 is SGHRS, CDR2 YFSETQ. V lost 4 bases, J lost 5 bases, and 15 bases lay in between. This CDR3 is built from 15 residues. Here the CDR3 reads CASSLGSTENEKLFF. The CDR3, as DNA: TGCGCCAGCAGCCTAGGGTCCACGGAAAATGAAAAACTGTTTTTT.

This clone was seen only once. J is TRBJ2-5 and V is TRBV2; 7 bases match TRBD2. The CDR3 length is 15 residues. The junction had 10 bases not matched to a gene; V was cut back by 7 bases and J by 2 bases. Germline CDR1 reads SNHLY; CDR2 reads FYNNEI. The CDR3 region has the DNA TGTGCCAGCACCTCCCCGCGGGGGTTACAAGAGACCCAGTACTTC. Translated, it gives CASTSPRGLQETQYF. Drawing the rest from reference TRBV2 and TRBJ2-5, the complete variable domain is EPEVTQTPSHQVTQMGQEVILRCVPISNHLYFYWYRQILGQKVEFLVSFYNNEISEKSEIFDDQFSVERPDGSNFTLKIRSTKLEDSAMYFCASTSPRGLQETQYFGPGTRLLVL.

This chain links TRBV5-1 with TRBJ1-5; D is unresolved. Per germline, CDR1 SGHRS and CDR2 YFSETQ. Trimming left V 0 bases short and J 0 bases short, with 7 bases between. CDR3 size: 15 residues. Written as DNA, the CDR3 is TGCGCCAGCAGCTTGGGTGGCTATAGCAATCAGCCCCAGCATTTT. It encodes CASSLGGYSNQPQHF.

The chain combines TRBV7-9 with TRBJ1-2; weak D call: TRBD1 (5 bases). The CDR3 totals 14 residues. Germline CDR1 and CDR2: SEHNR and FQNEAQ (reference sequence). Trimming stripped 5 bases from V and 7 bases from J, with 17 bases between. The CDR3, as DNA: TGTGCCAGCAGCCCTCCGGGGGGGTCGGGTGGCTACACCTTC. Protein: CASSPPGGSGGYTF.

The DNA of the CDR3 is TGTGCCATCAGGGCCGACAGAGACAATGAGCAGTTCTTC. The encoded protein is CAIRADRDNEQFF. The chain links TRBV10-3 to TRBJ2-1, with D possibly matching TRBD1 (5 bases). Germline V gene lookup returns CDR1 ENHRY and CDR2 SYGVKD. The CDR3 runs 13 residues. Trimming removed 6 bases at V and 5 bases at J, with 11 bases between.

The rearrangement uses TRBV5-5 and TRBJ1-5, with D maybe TRBD1 (6 bases). V lost 4 bases, J lost 2 bases, and 10 bases lay in between. This CDR3 is 14 amino acids long. Germline V CDR1 and CDR2: SGHKS, YYEKEE (reference sequence). CDR3 protein: CASSPRGGNQPQHF. CDR3 nucleotide sequence: TGTGCCAGCAGCCCGAGGGGGGGCAATCAGCCCCAGCATTTT.

The CDR3 bases are TGTGCCTGGAGTCCGCTGGGGGGTTATAGCAATCAGCCCCAGCATTTT. Translation: CAWSPLGGYSNQPQHF. V gene TRBV30 combines with J gene TRBJ1-5, with D possibly matching TRBD1 (5 bases). The V gene lost 2 bases and the J gene lost 0 bases, with 14 bases spanning the gap. Germline lookup yields CDR1 GTSNPN and CDR2 SVGIG (reference sequence). The CDR3 has 16 residues.

A few counts support this clone. The genes are TRBV30 and TRBJ1-1, with D perhaps TRBD1 (5 bases). Trimming took 2 bases from V and 4 from J, leaving 20 bases between them. CDR3 length equals 16 residues. Looked up from germline, CDR1 is GTSNPN and CDR2 is SVGIG (reference sequence). Written as DNA, the CDR3 is TGTGCCTGGAGTCCGGGACGCGGGATTAGTAGCACTGAAGCTTTCTTT. Amino acids: CAWSPGRGISSTEAFF.

This chain joins TRBV6-1 and TRBJ2-7; D ambiguous. Trimming removed 3 bases at V and 6 bases at J, with 18 bases between. The CDR3 covers 15 residues. Germline assignment: CDR1 MNHNS and CDR2 SASEGT. In nucleotides, the CDR3 is TGTGCCAGCAGTGACCTGAGGTGGGAAGAGTTCGAGCAGTACTTC. Residues: CASSDLRWEEFEQYF.

V is TRBV6-2 or TRBV6-3 and J is TRBJ2-2; no clear D gene. The length of the CDR3 is 13 residues. The V gene's germline CDR1 is MNHEY and CDR2 SVGEGT. Trimming removed 0 bases from V and 7 bases from J, with 6 bases in between. The CDR3 sequence is CASSYSVLGELFF. In DNA, the CDR3 is TGTGCCAGCAGTTACTCGGTACTCGGGGAGCTGTTTTTT.